The 13 T cell receptor beta chains presented below share a single source sample, sequenced in a study of cytomegalovirus exposure and HLA in healthy donors. Researchers ran the PCR with 60 Vbeta and 13 Jbeta primers. Some clones are missing from TCRdb's copy, which holds only in-frame ones; the method was immunoSEQ multiplex PCR. In the table there are 110,000 or so clones, 70% to 85% of which are singletons. Sequenced: PBMCs. The receptors originated from a woman between 45 and 60 years old in good health and CMV-seropositive.

A few counts support this clone. The CDR3 DNA follows: TGTGCCAGCCTGGAGGGGGGGAGCAATCAGCCCCAGCATTTT. Translated, it gives CASLEGGSNQPQHF. V usage is TRBV6-6 and J usage is TRBJ1-5; possibly TRBD1 for D (6 bases). Trimming shortened V by 8 bases and J by 1 base, and 12 bases separated the two germline ends. From germline, CDR1 is MNHNY and CDR2 SVGAGI (reference sequence). The CDR3 runs to 14 residues.

This chain connects TRBV6-1 to TRBJ1-1; D might be TRBD1 (5 bases). V lost 1 base and J lost 7, with 7 bases in between. Per germline, CDR1 MNHNS and CDR2 SASEGT. The CDR3 extends over 12 amino acids. The CDR3 nucleotides are TGTGCCAGCAGTGAAGAGGGGATTGAAGCTTTCTTT. Translating gives CASSEEGIEAFF.

The gene calls are TRBV6-6 and TRBJ1-4; weak D call: TRBD1 (5 bases). The CDR3 runs to 16 residues. Germline loops: CDR1 MNHNY, CDR2 SVGAGI (reference sequence). V dropped 0 bases and J dropped 3 bases, with 11 bases sitting between them. The CDR3 loop reads CASSYSIPGANEKLFF. The CDR3 coding sequence is TGTGCCAGCAGTTACTCGATTCCGGGGGCTAATGAAAAACTGTTTTTT.

This clone came up once. This rearrangement joins TRBV5-5 to TRBJ2-7; D might be TRBD1 (6 bases). The V and J ends lost 4 bases and 8 bases respectively, with 16 bases between them. From germline, CDR1 is SGHKS and CDR2 YYEKEE (reference sequence). The CDR3 runs to 13 residues. For the CDR3, the DNA is TGTGCCAGCAGCGTGGACAGTACTGGAAAGCAGTACTTC. Its translation: CASSVDSTGKQYF.

V gene TRBV27 combines with J gene TRBJ2-5; 8 bases match TRBD2. The CDR3 has 13 residues. Unmatched junction bases numbered 1, after V lost 4 bases and J lost 3 bases. Germline-derived CDR1 and CDR2 are MNHEY and SMNVEV (reference sequence). The CDR3 sequence: CASSSTSEETQYF. In DNA, the CDR3 is TGTGCCAGCAGTTCGACTAGCGAAGAGACCCAGTACTTC.

The rearrangement joins TRBV5-4 to TRBJ1-1; 9 nucleotides match TRBD1. Germline-derived CDR1 and CDR2 are SGHNT and YYREEE (reference sequence). Trimming took 0 bases from V and 7 from J; bases not matched to a gene: 4. This CDR3 comprises 14 residues. CDR3 bases: TGTGCCAGCAGCTTGGGGACAGGGGAAGGTGAAGCTTTCTTT. Amino acids: CASSLGTGEGEAFF.

This clone was observed a few times. The chain links TRBV13 to TRBJ1-4; 7 bases fit TRBD1. V shed 5 bases and J 5 bases; nucleotides not matched to a gene: 2. There are 13 residues in the CDR3. Per the germline V gene, CDR1 is PRHDT and CDR2 is FYEKMQ (reference sequence). The DNA for the CDR3 is TGTGCCAGCAGCCGGACAGGAAATGAAAAACTGTTTTTT. Its translation is CASSRTGNEKLFF.

The chain recombines TRBV6-6 with TRBJ1-5, with D perhaps TRBD1 (6 bases). Germline V CDR1 and CDR2: MNHNY, SVGAGI (reference sequence). V was clipped by 7 bases and J by 5 bases, with 15 bases between them. This CDR3 has 14 amino acids. The CDR3, as DNA: TGTGCCAGCAACCAACAGGGTTCCGATCAGCCCCAGCATTTT. The encoded protein is CASNQQGSDQPQHF.

The chain joins TRBV30 to TRBJ2-3; a possible D gene is TRBD2 (5 bases). CDR1 is GTSNPN and CDR2 is SVGIG in the germline V gene (reference sequence). Trimming pared 0 bases from V and 2 bases from J, leaving 6 bases between. The CDR3 runs 13 residues. The CDR3 reads CAWSVLVTDTQYF. CDR3 DNA sequence: TGTGCCTGGAGTGTACTAGTCACAGATACGCAGTATTTT.

V gene TRBV4-3 combines with J gene TRBJ2-5; 14 nucleotides line up with TRBD2. The germline gives CDR1 LGHNA, CDR2 YSLEER. V lost 4 bases, J lost 1 base, and 2 bases stayed unmatched. The CDR3 contains 16 residues. The CDR3 is CASSLGLAGGQETQYF. The CDR3 DNA is TGCGCCAGCAGCCTCGGACTAGCGGGGGGCCAAGAGACCCAGTACTTC.

The CDR3 sequence is CATSRGWVQGQETQYF. CDR3 nucleotide sequence: TGTGCCACCAGCAGAGGGTGGGTACAGGGACAAGAGACCCAGTACTTC. The V call is TRBV15, the J call TRBJ2-5; possibly TRBD1 for D (6 bases). Germline-derived CDR1 and CDR2 are LNHNV and YYDKDF (reference sequence). The CDR3 has 16 residues. V lost 1 base and J lost 2, with 14 bases in between. The variable domain in full, completed from reference TRBV15 and TRBJ2-5, reads DAMVIQNPRYQVTQFGKPVTLSCSQTLNHNVMYWYQQKSSQAPKLLFHYYDKDFNNEADTPDNFQSRRPNTSFCFLDIRSPGLGDTAMYLCATSRGWVQGQETQYFGPGTRLLVL.

This clone was found once. The genes are TRBV21-1 and TRBJ2-7; TRBD1 is the table's D call, not checked against the DNA. TRBV21-1 is reported as a pseudogene. The CDR3 length is 16 residues. DNA of the CDR3: TGTGCCAGCAGCAACAGCCGGGACAGGGGACCCTACGAGCAGTACTTC. The encoded protein is CASSNSRDRGPYEQYF.

The CDR3 bases are TGTGCCAGCAGTTACCCTCCGGGACTAGGGGCCGGGGAGCTGTTTTTT. Amino acid sequence: CASSYPPGLGAGELFF. V usage is TRBV6-6 and J usage is TRBJ2-2, with 8 positions matching TRBD2. With 2 bases clipped from V and 6 bases from J, the junction kept 8 bases outside the gene matches. This CDR3 is 16 amino acids long. Per the germline V gene, CDR1 is MNHNY and CDR2 is SVGAGI (reference sequence).